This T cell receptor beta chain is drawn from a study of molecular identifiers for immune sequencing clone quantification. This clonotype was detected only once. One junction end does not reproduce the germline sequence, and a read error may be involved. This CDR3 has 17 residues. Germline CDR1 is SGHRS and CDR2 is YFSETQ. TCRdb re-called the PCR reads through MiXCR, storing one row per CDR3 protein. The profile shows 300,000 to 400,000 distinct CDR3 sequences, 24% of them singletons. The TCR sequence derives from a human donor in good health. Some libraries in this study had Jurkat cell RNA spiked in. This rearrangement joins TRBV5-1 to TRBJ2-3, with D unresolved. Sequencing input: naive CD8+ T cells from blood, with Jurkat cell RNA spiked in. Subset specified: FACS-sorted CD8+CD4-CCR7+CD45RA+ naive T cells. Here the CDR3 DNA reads TGCGCCAGCAACTTGGTCCCCACAGTAATTGGCACAGATACGCAGTATTTT. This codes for CASNLVPTVIGTDTQYF.